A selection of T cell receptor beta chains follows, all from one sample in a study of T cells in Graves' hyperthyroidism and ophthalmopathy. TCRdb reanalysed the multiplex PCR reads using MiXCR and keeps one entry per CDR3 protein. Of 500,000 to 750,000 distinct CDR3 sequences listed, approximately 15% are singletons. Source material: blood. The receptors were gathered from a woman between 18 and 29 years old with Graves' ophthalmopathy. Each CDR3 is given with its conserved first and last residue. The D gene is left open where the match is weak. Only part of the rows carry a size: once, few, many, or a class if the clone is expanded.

cdr3_nt: TGCAGTGCTAGTGCTTATGGGGGCAATCAGCCCCAGCATTTT
cdr3_aa: CSASAYGGNQPQHF
v_call: TRBV20-1
j_call: TRBJ1-5
d_call: NA
clone_size: few

cdr3_nt: TGTGCCAGCAGTTGGGGAGGGGAGGAGCAGTTCTTC
cdr3_aa: CASSWGGEEQFF
v_call: TRBV27
j_call: TRBJ2-1
d_call: TRBD2
clone_size: few

cdr3_nt: TGTGCCAGCAGTCCCAAGGCCGAACTAGCGGGAGGGAACCAAGAGACCCGGTACTTC
cdr3_aa: CASSPKAELAGGNQETRYF
v_call: TRBV6-4
j_call: TRBJ2-5
d_call: TRBD2
clone_size: once

cdr3_nt: TGCGCCAGCAGCCAAGTGGGCAGATCCCTTCCTGAAGCTTTCTTT
cdr3_aa: CASSQVGRSLPEAFF
v_call: TRBV4-3
j_call: TRBJ1-1
d_call: NA
clone_size: NA

cdr3_nt: TGTGCCAGCAGAGCCGGGACAGGGGCTGGTTATGAGCAGTTCTTC
cdr3_aa: CASRAGTGAGYEQFF
v_call: TRBV27
j_call: TRBJ2-1
d_call: TRBD1
clone_size: NA

cdr3_nt: TGTGCCAGCAGTGACAGGGGAGGTTACTACGAGCAGTACTTC
cdr3_aa: CASSDRGGYYEQYF
v_call: TRBV27
j_call: TRBJ2-7
d_call: TRBD1
clone_size: many

cdr3_nt: TGTGCCTGGAGTCGGGACACCGGGTCCTACGAGCAGTACTTC
cdr3_aa: CAWSRDTGSYEQYF
v_call: TRBV30
j_call: TRBJ2-7
d_call: NA
clone_size: many

cdr3_nt: TGTGCCAGCAGTGACTCGGGACCGTCAGATACGCAGTATTTT
cdr3_aa: CASSDSGPSDTQYF
v_call: TRBV6-4
j_call: TRBJ2-3
d_call: NA
clone_size: NA

cdr3_nt: TGTGCCAGCAGTTACTACCAATTTTGGGGCTACACCTTC
cdr3_aa: CASSYYQFWGYTF
v_call: TRBV6-5
j_call: TRBJ1-2
d_call: NA
clone_size: NA

cdr3_nt: TGTGCCAGCAGCGCCCGCACTAGCGGAGGGCAAGAGACCCAGTACTTC
cdr3_aa: CASSARTSGGQETQYF
v_call: TRBV9
j_call: TRBJ2-5
d_call: TRBD2
clone_size: many

cdr3_nt: TGCGCCAGCAGCTTGAATGCAGGTGTGAACACTGAAGCTTTCTTT
cdr3_aa: CASSLNAGVNTEAFF
v_call: TRBV5-1
j_call: TRBJ1-1
d_call: NA
clone_size: many

cdr3_nt: TGTGCCAGCAGTGCCGACAGCCACTATGGCTACACCTTC
cdr3_aa: CASSADSHYGYTF
v_call: TRBV28
j_call: TRBJ1-2
d_call: NA
clone_size: many

cdr3_nt: TGCGCCAGCAGCCAAGTTTTCAGGGGCTGGAGCACAGATACGCAGTATTTT
cdr3_aa: CASSQVFRGWSTDTQYF
v_call: TRBV4-3
j_call: TRBJ2-3
d_call: NA
clone_size: few

cdr3_nt: TGTGCCAGCAGCCAAGATCTCCTAGCGGGGGCAACCTACGAGCAGTACTTC
cdr3_aa: CASSQDLLAGATYEQYF
v_call: TRBV7-2
j_call: TRBJ2-7
d_call: TRBD2
clone_size: few

cdr3_nt: TGCGCCAGCAGCTTGGAAGGGATGAAAAACATTCAGTACTTC
cdr3_aa: CASSLEGMKNIQYF
v_call: TRBV5-1
j_call: TRBJ2-4
d_call: NA
clone_size: NA

cdr3_nt: TGTGCCAGCAGCCGGATAGGACTAGCGGGGAAAGAGACCCAGTACTTC
cdr3_aa: CASSRIGLAGKETQYF
v_call: TRBV5-6
j_call: TRBJ2-5
d_call: TRBD2
clone_size: few

cdr3_nt: TGTGCCAGCAGTTACGGACACAGGGGGAATCAGCCCCAGCATTTT
cdr3_aa: CASSYGHRGNQPQHF
v_call: TRBV6-2/TRBV6-3
j_call: TRBJ1-5
d_call: TRBD1
clone_size: many

cdr3_nt: TGTGCCAGCAGCTCATACGGCACTGAACGCACAGATACGCAGTATTTT
cdr3_aa: CASSSYGTERTDTQYF
v_call: TRBV13
j_call: TRBJ2-3
d_call: NA
clone_size: many

cdr3_nt: TGTGCCAGCAGTTACAGTCTTGGGAGGCTGAGCTCCTATAATTCACCCCTCCACTTT
cdr3_aa: CASSYSLGRLSSYNSPLHF
v_call: TRBV6-6
j_call: TRBJ1-6
d_call: NA
clone_size: NA

cdr3_nt: TGTGCCATCCTCGGGACAGGGATGGACGAGCAGTACTTC
cdr3_aa: CAILGTGMDEQYF
v_call: TRBV10-3
j_call: TRBJ2-7
d_call: TRBD1
clone_size: few